This T cell receptor (beta chain) originates from a study of beta chain features in type 1 diabetes. As for the study in general: On cell yields, gender and age, patients and healthy donors were similar. Sorted cell examination encompassed 85 million to 130 million cells across all samples. Study-wide results and limits: Fewer insertions but more deletions were seen at VDJ junctions in type 1 diabetes patients. Within the patient group, naive, central memory and Treg TCRB repertoires appeared more similar to each other than within healthy donors.

This clone was found a few times. Its target is unknown. This CDR3 is built from 13 residues. The germline V gene encodes CDR1 SGHTA and CDR2 FQGNSA. Trimming pared 5 bases from V and 5 bases from J, leaving 12 bases between. The investigators reverse transcribed all of the isolated RNA, so they sequenced expressed TCRB transcripts. TCRdb keeps only in-frame clones here, not all; method: immunoSEQ multiplex PCR. The data show about 900,000 clones, roughly 15% seen once. The specimen was naive CD4+ T cells from blood. The TCR comes from a woman under 30 in good health. The chain couples TRBV7-2 to TRBJ1-1, with a possible D match to TRBD1 (5 bases). The CDR3 sequence is CASSTGSRTEAFF. The CDR3 nucleotides are TGTGCCAGCAGCACAGGTTCTCGTACTGAAGCTTTCTTT.